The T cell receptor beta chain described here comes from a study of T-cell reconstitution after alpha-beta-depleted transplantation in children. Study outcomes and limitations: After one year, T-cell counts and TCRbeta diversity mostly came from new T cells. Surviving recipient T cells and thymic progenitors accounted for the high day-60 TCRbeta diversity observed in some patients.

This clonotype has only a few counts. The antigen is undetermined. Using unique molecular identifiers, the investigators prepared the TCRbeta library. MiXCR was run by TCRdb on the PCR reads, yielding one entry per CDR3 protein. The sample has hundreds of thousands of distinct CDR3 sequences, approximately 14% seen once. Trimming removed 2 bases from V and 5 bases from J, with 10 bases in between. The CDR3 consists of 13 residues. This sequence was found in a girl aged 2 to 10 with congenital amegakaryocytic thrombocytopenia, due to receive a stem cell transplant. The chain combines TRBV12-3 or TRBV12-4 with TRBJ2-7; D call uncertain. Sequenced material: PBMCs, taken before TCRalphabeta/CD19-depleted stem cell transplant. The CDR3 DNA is TGTGCCAGCAGTTTATCGAACTGGGACGAGCAGTACTTC. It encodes CASSLSNWDEQYF.